What follows are 7 T cell receptor beta chains derived from one specimen sequenced in a study of T cell responses to AZD1222 COVID-19 vaccine. Only in-frame clones appear in the TCRdb table, and some are missing; sequencing was by immunoSEQ multiplex PCR. The sample records approximately 210,000 clones, roughly 90% being singletons. This sample comprised peripheral blood, obtained 28 days after the second AZD1222 dose. The receptors originated from an adult who received the AZD1222 COVID-19 vaccine.

The rearrangement uses TRBV4-1 and TRBJ2-7, with TRBD1 matching 9 bases. With V trimmed by 4 bases and J by 2 bases, 12 bases remained unmatched. The CDR3 is made up of 17 amino acids. Germline V gene lookup returns CDR1 MGHRA and CDR2 YSYEKL. CDR3: CASSRDREGTKTYEQYF. CDR3 in DNA: TGCGCCAGCAGCCGGGACAGGGAAGGTACGAAGACCTACGAGCAGTACTTC.

The V gene is TRBV3-1 (or the pseudogene TRBV3-2), the J gene TRBJ1-1, with no clear D. CDR3 length: 13 residues. V gave up 0 bases and J gave up 1 base, with 3 bases separating them. Germline V CDR1 and CDR2: LGHDT, YNNKEL (reference sequence). This chain's CDR3 is CASSQERNTEAFF. DNA of the CDR3: TGTGCCAGCAGCCAAGAGAGGAACACTGAAGCTTTCTTT.

This clone was detected only once. The rearrangement links TRBV27 to TRBJ2-1, with TRBD2 identical over 7 bases. The trim removed 4 bases at V and 6 bases at J, leaving 12 bases unmatched. Germline CDR1 is MNHEY and CDR2 is SMNVEV (reference sequence). The CDR3 consists of 16 residues. The CDR3: CASSSIAGRSGNEQFF. Here the CDR3 DNA reads TGTGCCAGCAGTTCAATAGCGGGTAGGAGTGGCAATGAGCAGTTCTTC.

The rearrangement joins TRBV21-1 to TRBJ1-2; TRBD1 reflects the table's D call only, with no check against the DNA. TRBV21-1 is a listed pseudogene. CDR3 length equals 18 residues. The CDR3, as DNA: TGTGCCAGCAGCAAGCGGGAGACAGGGGCCCCAGCTAACTATGGCTACACCTTC. It encodes CASSKRETGAPANYGYTF.

V and J are TRBV30 and TRBJ2-6; no reliable D call. V dropped 0 bases and J dropped 4 bases, with 7 bases sitting between them. This CDR3 has 14 amino acids. Germline CDR1 and CDR2: GTSNPN and SVGIG (reference sequence). DNA for the CDR3: TGTGCCTGGAGTGTAGCCGCGGGGGCCAACGTCCTGACTTTC. This translates into CAWSVAAGANVLTF.

V is TRBV24-1 and J is TRBJ2-7; maybe TRBD2 (6 bases). V gave up 2 bases and J gave up 7 bases, with 14 bases separating them. Germline values: CDR1 KGHDR, CDR2 SFDVKD. The length of the CDR3 is 14 residues. CDR3 sequence (DNA): TGTGCCACCAGTGATTCCGACCCCGGAGGGGAGCAGTACTTC. This sequence encodes CATSDSDPGGEQYF.

The V and J genes are TRBV6-6 and TRBJ1-1; D not resolved. Per germline, CDR1 MNHNY and CDR2 SVGAGI (reference sequence). This CDR3 has 16 residues. Between the trimmed V and J ends, which lost 6 bases and 6 bases, there was a span of 23 bases. The CDR3 here is CASSEGQYRGRAEAFF. DNA of the CDR3: TGTGCCAGCAGCGAGGGTCAGTACCGCGGGAGGGCTGAAGCTTTCTTT.